Listed here are 22 T cell receptor beta chains from one sample, sequenced in a study of OX40 agonist ivuxolimab in advanced cancers. TCRdb keeps only in-frame clones here, not all; method: immunoSEQ multiplex PCR. Among tens of thousands of clones listed, roughly 87% were seen once. This material consisted of CD4+ or CD8+ T cells sorted from blood, taken in a trial of the OX40 agonist ivuxolimab. The source is an adult with an advanced solid tumor such as melanoma, head and neck, liver or kidney cancer.

This chain connects TRBV7-8 to TRBJ2-1; TRBD2 might be the D (6 bases). Germline CDR1 and CDR2: SGHVS and FQNEAQ. V dropped 1 base and J dropped 9 bases, with 13 bases sitting between them. This CDR3 contains 14 residues. The CDR3 bases are TGTGCCAGCAGCTTAGTTCGGGGGTTCGGTGAGCAGTTCTTC. Its protein product is CASSLVRGFGEQFF.

Comment on this clone: The same CDR3 is also encoded by other DNA sequences in this sample. This CDR3 is CASSLDPSSYNEQFF. The CDR3 DNA reads TGCGCCAGCAGCTTGGACCCGAGCTCCTACAATGAGCAGTTCTTC. The V and J genes are TRBV5-1 and TRBJ2-1; D call uncertain. V shed 0 bases and J shed 0 bases, with 7 bases lying between them. This CDR3 region has 15 residues. The germline gives CDR1 SGHRS, CDR2 YFSETQ.

The rearrangement uses TRBV4-3 and TRBJ2-1; a possible D gene is TRBD2 (6 bases). There are 18 residues in the CDR3. Deletions cut 2 bases from V and 4 bases from J, with 21 bases between. Per germline, CDR1 LGHNA and CDR2 YSLEER. CDR3 sequence reads: CASSQLFGGGGKYNEQFF. CDR3 sequence (DNA): TGCGCCAGCAGCCAATTGTTCGGGGGTGGCGGGAAATACAATGAGCAGTTCTTC.

V usage is TRBV14 and J usage is TRBJ2-3; TRBD1 might be the D (6 bases). Germline values: CDR1 SGHDN, CDR2 FVKESK. The CDR3 runs to 14 residues. Deletions cut 4 bases from V and 14 bases from J, with 22 bases between. CDR3 coding DNA: TGTGCCAGCAGCCTCGCTACTAGACAGGATCATCCGTATTTT. Its protein is CASSLATRQDHPYF. Full variable domain (missing parts from reference TRBV14 and TRBJ2-3): EAGVTQFPSHSVIEKGQTVTLRCDPISGHDNLYWYRRVMGKEIKFLLHFVKESKQDESGMPNNRFLAERTGGTYSTLKVQPAELEDSGVYFCASSLATRQDHPYFGPGTRLTVL.

The chain links TRBV4-3 to TRBJ2-1, with 12 bases identical to TRBD2. The CDR3 loop spans 17 amino acids. Germline lookup yields CDR1 LGHNA and CDR2 YSLEER. V lost 1 base to trimming and J lost 7 bases; unmatched junction nucleotides: 8. The CDR3 nucleotides are TGCGCCAGCAGCCAAGTCGCTAGCGGGAGGGCCTTAAATGAGCAGTTCTTC. This translates into CASSQVASGRALNEQFF.

This clone was observed a handful of times. The chain carries TRBV5-6 and TRBJ2-7, with D possibly being TRBD1 or TRBD2 (6 bases each). V lost 1 base, J lost 2 bases, and 13 bases lay in between. The CDR3 extends over 15 amino acids. Germline V lookup: CDR1 SGHDT, CDR2 YYEEEE. Here the CDR3 DNA reads TGTGCCAGCAGCTTGTCCGGGGGCAAGCCCTACGAGCAGTACGTC. It translates to CASSLSGGKPYEQYV.

The CDR3 DNA is TGCAGCGTTGAAGATACGGGCGGATACTACGAGCAGTACTTC. Its protein product is CSVEDTGGYYEQYF. The chain recombines TRBV29-1 with TRBJ2-7, with D unresolved. In germline, CDR1 is SQVTM, CDR2 ANQGSEA. CDR3 size: 14 residues. V was shortened by 0 bases and J by 3 bases, with 12 bases between the two germline ends.

V gene TRBV4-2 combines with J gene TRBJ2-1; D may be TRBD2 (6 bases). Germline values: CDR1 LGHNA, CDR2 YNFKEQ. Between the trimmed V and J ends, which lost 3 bases and 1 base, there was a span of 16 bases. This CDR3 comprises 17 residues. CDR3 residues: CASSQPGDPTSYNEQFF. CDR3 bases: TGTGCCAGCAGCCAGCCGGGAGACCCGACTTCCTACAATGAGCAGTTCTTC.

The chain recombines TRBV9 with TRBJ2-3; D might be TRBD2 (5 bases). In germline, CDR1 is SGDLS, CDR2 YYNGEE. Trimming took off 0 bases at V and 5 bases at J, with 10 bases between the two ends. The CDR3 runs to 14 residues. The CDR3 loop is CASSVGLGGDTQYF. In nucleotides, the CDR3 is TGTGCCAGCAGCGTAGGATTAGGAGGAGATACGCAGTATTTT. Filled out from reference TRBV9 and TRBJ2-3, the complete variable domain reads DSGVTQTPKHLITATGQRVTLRCSPRSGDLSVYWYQQSLDQGLQFLIQYYNGEERAKGNILERFSAQQFPDLHSELNLSSLELGDSALYFCASSVGLGGDTQYFGPGTRLTVL.

The rearrangement joins TRBV4-1 to TRBJ2-2; 9 bases map to TRBD2. Germline loops: CDR1 MGHRA, CDR2 YSYEKL. The CDR3 totals 18 residues. Trimming at V came to 0 bases and at J to 1 base, leaving 6 bases not matched to a gene. For the CDR3, the DNA is TGCGCCAGCAGCCAAGATTTAGCGGGAGTATTGAACACCGGGGAGCTGTTTTTT. It specifies CASSQDLAGVLNTGELFF.

The chain employs TRBV4-2 and TRBJ2-1; 15 positions agree with TRBD2. This CDR3 comprises 16 residues. J gave up 9 bases and V 2 bases, and 5 bases lay outside the gene matches. From germline, CDR1 is LGHNA and CDR2 YNFKEQ. CDR3 in DNA: TGTGCCAGCAGCCAAACCGGGACTAGCGGGAGGATTGAGCAGTTCTTC. It specifies CASSQTGTSGRIEQFF.

V usage is TRBV28 and J usage is TRBJ2-1; 9 nucleotides match TRBD2. V dropped 2 bases and J dropped 15; count of bases not matched to a gene: 5. Germline V gene sequence: CDR1 MDHEN, CDR2 SYDVKM. This CDR3 comprises 12 residues. The CDR3 DNA reads as TGTGCCAGCAGTTTAGTAGCGGGAGAATGGTTCTTC. Protein: CASSLVAGEWFF.

This rearrangement joins TRBV6-5 to TRBJ2-1, with D hard to call. V was trimmed by 5 bases and J by 15 bases, leaving 20 bases between them. Germline V gene sequence: CDR1 MNHEY, CDR2 SVGAGI. CDR3 size: 13 residues. CDR3 in amino acids: CASSEKAENSLFF. In DNA form, the CDR3 reads TGTGCCAGCAGTGAAAAGGCGGAGAACTCCTTGTTCTTC.

CDR3 loop: CASSWASGHSYEQYV. The DNA of the CDR3 is TGTGCCAGCAGCTGGGCTAGCGGACACTCCTACGAGCAGTACGTC. This chain connects TRBV7-2 to TRBJ2-7; the match to TRBD2 covers 7 bases. The CDR3 runs to 15 residues. The J segment lost 0 bases and the V segment lost 4 bases, leaving 6 bases of the junction unmatched. Per germline, CDR1 SGHTA and CDR2 FQGNSA.

This clone was recorded once. V is TRBV7-9 and J is TRBJ1-5; no firm D call. V shed 7 bases and J shed 3 bases, with 7 bases lying between them. CDR1 SEHNR and CDR2 FQNEAQ come from the germline V gene (reference sequence). This CDR3 contains 12 residues. In nucleotides, the CDR3 is TGTGCCAGCAACCAGGACAATCAGCCCCAGCATTTT. This codes for CASNQDNQPQHF.

The chain uses TRBV28 and TRBJ2-5, with D possibly called TRBD1 or TRBD2 (6 bases each). Germline loops: CDR1 MDHEN, CDR2 SYDVKM. The CDR3 is 15 amino acids. The ends were cut back, 6 bases at V and 5 bases at J, with 19 bases in the middle. CDR3 DNA sequence: TGTGCCAGCAGCCCACGGGGGCCCCGAGGGGAGACCCAGTACTTC. The encoded protein is CASSPRGPRGETQYF.

The chain carries TRBV28 and TRBJ1-5; no clear D gene. Looked up from germline, CDR1 is MDHEN and CDR2 is SYDVKM. The CDR3 covers 16 residues. V was trimmed by 10 bases and J by 1 base, leaving 20 bases between them. The chain's CDR3 is CATERNDNPSNQPQHF. The DNA of the CDR3 is TGTGCCACCGAAAGAAACGACAACCCGAGCAATCAGCCCCAGCATTTT.

The chain uses TRBV7-8 and TRBJ1-5; 7 bases map to TRBD1. From germline, CDR1 is SGHVS and CDR2 FQNEAQ. With V trimmed by 4 bases and J by 6 bases, 6 bases remained unmatched. CDR3 length: 14 amino acids. The CDR3 bases are TGTGCCAGCAGCTCGGGACAGCGAAGTCAGCCCCAGCATTTT. Protein: CASSSGQRSQPQHF.

The gene calls are TRBV27 and TRBJ1-1; D call uncertain. V was clipped by 0 bases and J by 4 bases, with 12 bases between them. CDR3 length equals 15 residues. Germline CDR1 reads MNHEY; CDR2 reads SMNVEV (reference sequence). CDR3 in amino acids: CASSLSRLGGTEAFF. The CDR3 nucleotides are TGTGCCAGCAGTTTATCGAGGTTGGGCGGCACTGAAGCTTTCTTT.

V is TRBV29-1 and J is TRBJ1-2; D call uncertain. V lost 4 bases and J lost 7, with 13 bases in between. Germline V lookup: CDR1 SQVTM, CDR2 ANQGSEA. The CDR3 is 12 residues long. CDR3 DNA sequence: TGCAGCGTTGTGTTCGGGCACGGTGGCTACACCTTC. Residues: CSVVFGHGGYTF. Combining the CDR3 with reference TRBV29-1 and TRBJ1-2 gives the whole variable domain SAVISQKPSRDICQRGTSLTIQCQVDSQVTMMFWYRQQPGQSLTLIATANQGSEATYESGFVIDKFPISRPNLTFSTLTVSNMSPEDSSIYLCSVVFGHGGYTFGSGTRLTVV.

V and J are TRBV6-5 and TRBJ2-1, with 7 bases fitting TRBD2. J lost 0 bases, V lost 4 bases, and 3 bases had no gene match. This CDR3 comprises 15 residues. Per the germline V gene, CDR1 is MNHEY and CDR2 is SVGAGI. CDR3 region: CASSFSGPSYNEQFF. The CDR3 region has the DNA TGTGCCAGCAGTTTTAGCGGGCCCTCCTACAATGAGCAGTTCTTC.

The V and J genes are TRBV5-4 and TRBJ2-7; D may match TRBD1 or TRBD2 (5 bases each). The CDR3 length is 18 residues. Germline assignment: CDR1 SGHNT and CDR2 YYREEE (reference sequence). V lost 4 bases to trimming and J lost 0 bases, with 23 bases between them. The CDR3 nucleotides are TGTGCCAGCAGCCCGGTTACGTCGGGGCAGGGATTCTCCTACGAGCAGTACGTC. Translated, it gives CASSPVTSGQGFSYEQYV.